This TCR beta chain was obtained from a study of OX40 agonist ivuxolimab in advanced cancers. Study as a whole: Given to patients was ivuxolimab, an agonistic anti-OX40 (CD134) antibody. Broader study findings: Dosing at 0.1 to 3.0 mg/kg was accompanied by clonal expansion of CD4+ and CD8+ blood T cells by week 6. People who partly responded at 0.1-3.0 mg/kg had some of the least clonal expansion seen.

Germline values: CDR1 SGDLS, CDR2 YYNGEE. The CDR3 is 15 residues long. V lost 0 bases, J lost 4 bases, and 11 bases lay in between. As concerns this clone: Its antigen is currently unknown.

Produced via immunoSEQ multiplex PCR; TCRdb's table is partial and in-frame only. This table has about 73,000 clones, around 84% appearing once. Samples of blood were obtained at baseline, on cycle 4 day 1, and on cycle 7 day 1. The sequence came from an adult with an advanced solid tumor such as melanoma, head and neck, liver or kidney cancer. The chain uses TRBV9 and TRBJ1-5, with a tentative D call TRBD1 (5 bases). The material sequenced was CD4+ or CD8+ T cells sorted from blood, taken in a trial of the OX40 agonist ivuxolimab. The CDR3 DNA reads TGTGCCAGCAGCGTAGGGGGGGGTCTTAATCAGCCCCAGCATTTT. Translating gives CASSVGGGLNQPQHF.